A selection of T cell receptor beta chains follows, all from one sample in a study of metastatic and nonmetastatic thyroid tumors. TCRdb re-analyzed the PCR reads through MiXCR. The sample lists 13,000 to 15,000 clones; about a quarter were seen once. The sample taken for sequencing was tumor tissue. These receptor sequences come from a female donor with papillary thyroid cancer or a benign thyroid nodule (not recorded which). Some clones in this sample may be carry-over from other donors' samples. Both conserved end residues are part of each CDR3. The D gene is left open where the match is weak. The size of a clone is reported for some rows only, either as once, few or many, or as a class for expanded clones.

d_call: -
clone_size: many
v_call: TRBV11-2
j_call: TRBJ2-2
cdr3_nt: TGTGCCAGCAGCTTCCCAGGGGTCGGGGAGCCGTTTTTT
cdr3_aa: CASSFPGVGEPFF

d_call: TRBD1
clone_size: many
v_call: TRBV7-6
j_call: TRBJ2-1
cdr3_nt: TGTGCCAGCAGCTTAGCGGGGGCTTGGGGGACAGGGAACAATGAGCAGTTCTTC
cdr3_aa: CASSLAGAWGTGNNEQFF

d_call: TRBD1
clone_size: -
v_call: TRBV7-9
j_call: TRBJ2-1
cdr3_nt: TGTGCCAGCAGCTTCGACAGGGGCGGACAGTTCTTC
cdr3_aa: CASSFDRGGQFF

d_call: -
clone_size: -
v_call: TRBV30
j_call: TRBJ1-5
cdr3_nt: TGTGCCTGGAGTAATGGGTGGGAAAATCAGCCCCAGCATTTT
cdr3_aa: CAWSNGWENQPQHF

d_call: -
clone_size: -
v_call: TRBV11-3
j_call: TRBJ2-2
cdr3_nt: TGTGCCAGCAGCTTAGTCCACTATGGTGCAGCGAGCGCGTCGAACACCGGGGAGGTGTTTTTT
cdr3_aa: CASSLVHYGAASASNTGEVFF

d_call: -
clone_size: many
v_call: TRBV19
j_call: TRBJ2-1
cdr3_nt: TGTGCCAGTAGTGCATGGGACCTATCAACCAACGGTGAGCAGTTCTTC
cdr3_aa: CASSAWDLSTNGEQFF

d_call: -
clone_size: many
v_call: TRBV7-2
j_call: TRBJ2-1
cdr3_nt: TGTGCCAGCAGCTTAGTGTCTACCCGGCGCTACAATGAGCAGTTCTTC
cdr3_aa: CASSLVSTRRYNEQFF

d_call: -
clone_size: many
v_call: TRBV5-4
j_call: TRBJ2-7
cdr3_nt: TGTGCCTACGGACAACCTCTATCCTACGAGCAGTACTTC
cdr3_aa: CAYGQPLSYEQYF

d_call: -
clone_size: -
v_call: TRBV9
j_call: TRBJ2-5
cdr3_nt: TGTGCCAGCAGCTTAGGGGGGATGGCCGAGGAGACCCAGTACTTC
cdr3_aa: CASSLGGMAEETQYF

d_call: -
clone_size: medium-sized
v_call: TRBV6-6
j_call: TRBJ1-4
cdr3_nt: TGTGCCAGCAGTTACCCGGGTCCCTGGTCTGAAAAACTGTTTTTT
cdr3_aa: CASSYPGPWSEKLFF

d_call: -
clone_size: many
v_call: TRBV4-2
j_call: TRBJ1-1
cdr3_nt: TGTGCCAGCAGGCAGACAGCCAAGAACACTGAAGCTTTCTTT
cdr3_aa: CASRQTAKNTEAFF

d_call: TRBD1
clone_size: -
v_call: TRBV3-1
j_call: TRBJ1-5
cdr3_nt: TGTGCCAGCAGCCAAGGACAGGGCTATCAGCCCCAGCATTTT
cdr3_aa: CASSQGQGYQPQHF

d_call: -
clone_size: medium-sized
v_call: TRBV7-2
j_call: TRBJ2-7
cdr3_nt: TGTGCCAGCAGCTTAGTAGGGGTTAGCGGTTCCTACGAGCAGTACTTC
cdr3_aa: CASSLVGVSGSYEQYF

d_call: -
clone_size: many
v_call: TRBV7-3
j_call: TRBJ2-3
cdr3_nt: TGTGCCAGCAGCTTAGCAGCGATGGATACGCAGTATTTT
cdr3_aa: CASSLAAMDTQYF

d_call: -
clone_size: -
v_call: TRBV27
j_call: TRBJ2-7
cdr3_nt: TGTGCCAGCAGTCGGACAGCCTCCTACGAGCAGTACTTC
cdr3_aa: CASSRTASYEQYF

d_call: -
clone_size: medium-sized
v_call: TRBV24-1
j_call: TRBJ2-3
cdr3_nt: TGTGCCACCGGGAAGACGGGGTCGGGCACAGATACGCAGTATTTT
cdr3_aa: CATGKTGSGTDTQYF

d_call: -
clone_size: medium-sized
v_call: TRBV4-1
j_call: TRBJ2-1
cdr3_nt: TGCGCCAGCAGCCAATTCAGTCCGGGGGCAAATGAGCAGTTCTTC
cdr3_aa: CASSQFSPGANEQFF

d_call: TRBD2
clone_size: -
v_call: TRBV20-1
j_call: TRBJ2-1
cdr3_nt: TGCAGTGCCAATCTAGCGGGAAACTTAAATGAGCAGTTCTTC
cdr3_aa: CSANLAGNLNEQFF

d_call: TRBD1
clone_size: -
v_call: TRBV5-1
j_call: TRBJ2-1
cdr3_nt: TGCGCCAGCAGCTCAGGGGGACAGCTAAACAATGAGCAGTTCTTC
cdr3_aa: CASSSGGQLNNEQFF

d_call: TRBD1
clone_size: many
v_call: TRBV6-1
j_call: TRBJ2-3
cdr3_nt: TGTGCCAGCCGGGACAGGGCCTTCCTAGCGGCCACAGATACGCAGTATTTT
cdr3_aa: CASRDRAFLAATDTQYF

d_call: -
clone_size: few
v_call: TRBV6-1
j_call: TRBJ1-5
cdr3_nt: TGTGCCAGCAGTGAAGCGGTGGCAGGGCGCCAGCCCCAGCATTTT
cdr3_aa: CASSEAVAGRQPQHF

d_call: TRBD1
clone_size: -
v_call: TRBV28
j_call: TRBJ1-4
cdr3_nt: TGTGCCAGCAGTGGGGGTGACAGGGCGACAAGAGAAAAACTGTTTTTT
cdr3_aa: CASSGGDRATREKLFF

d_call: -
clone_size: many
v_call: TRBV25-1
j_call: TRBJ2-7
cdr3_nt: TGTGCCAGCAGTGAAGGTATCGGGCAGTACTTC
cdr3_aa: CASSEGIGQYF

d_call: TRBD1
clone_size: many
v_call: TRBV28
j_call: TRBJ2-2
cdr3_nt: TGTGCCAGCAGTTTCTTACAGGGGCCCGGGGAGCTGTTTTTT
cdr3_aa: CASSFLQGPGELFF

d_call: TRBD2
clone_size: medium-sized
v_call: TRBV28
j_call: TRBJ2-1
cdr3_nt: TGTGCCAGCAATAAACGAGTCGGCAGGACTAGGGGTAATGAGCAGTTCTTC
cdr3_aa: CASNKRVGRTRGNEQFF

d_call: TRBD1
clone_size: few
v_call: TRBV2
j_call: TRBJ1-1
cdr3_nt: TGTGCCAGCAGTCAGCCCGCAGGGGGAACTGAAGCTTTCTTT
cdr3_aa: CASSQPAGGTEAFF

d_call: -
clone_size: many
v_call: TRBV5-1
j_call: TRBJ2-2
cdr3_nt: TGCGCCAGCAGCTTGGCGGCAGGCGGGGAGCTGTTTTTT
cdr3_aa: CASSLAAGGELFF

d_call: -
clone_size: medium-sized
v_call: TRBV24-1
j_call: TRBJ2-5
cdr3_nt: TGTGCCACCAGGGGAGGTACCGGGACCCAGTACTTC
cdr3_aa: CATRGGTGTQYF

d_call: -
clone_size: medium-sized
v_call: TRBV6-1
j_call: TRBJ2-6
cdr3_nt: TGTGCCAGCAGCCCACCGGCCGGCTCTGGGGCCAACGTCCTGACTTTC
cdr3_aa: CASSPPAGSGANVLTF

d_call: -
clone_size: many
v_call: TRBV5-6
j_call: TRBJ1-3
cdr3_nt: TGTGCCAGCAGCTTGGGGGTGCCCGGCTCTGGAAACACCATATATTTT
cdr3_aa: CASSLGVPGSGNTIYF

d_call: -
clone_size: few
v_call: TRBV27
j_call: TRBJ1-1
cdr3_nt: TGTGCCAGCAGTTTTACGGGAGGGGGCACTGAAGCTTTCTTT
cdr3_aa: CASSFTGGGTEAFF

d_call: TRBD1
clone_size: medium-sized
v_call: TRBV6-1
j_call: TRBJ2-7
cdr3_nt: TGTGCCAGCAGTCCTTACACCGGGACAGGGGCCTACGAGCAGTACTTC
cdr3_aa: CASSPYTGTGAYEQYF

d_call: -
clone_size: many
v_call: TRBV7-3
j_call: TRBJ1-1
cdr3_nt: TGTGCCAGCAGCTTAGGAGATATAACTGAAGCTTTCTTT
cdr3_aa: CASSLGDITEAFF

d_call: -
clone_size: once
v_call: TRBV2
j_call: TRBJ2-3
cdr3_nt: TGTGCCAGCAGTGAAGCGGCCGAATTAACAGGGTATTTTAGCACAGATACGCAGTATTTT
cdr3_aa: CASSEAAELTGYFSTDTQYF

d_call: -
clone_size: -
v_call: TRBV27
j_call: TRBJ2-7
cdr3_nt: TGTGCCAGCAGTTTATTGTCAGGGGAAAGGGAGCAGTACTTC
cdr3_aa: CASSLLSGEREQYF

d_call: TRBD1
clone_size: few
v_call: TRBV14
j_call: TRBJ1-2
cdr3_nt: TGTGCCAGCACCCAGGGGGTATCTGGCTACACCTTC
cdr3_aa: CASTQGVSGYTF

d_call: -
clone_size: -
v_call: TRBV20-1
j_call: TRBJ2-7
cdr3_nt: TGCAGTGCTCCGCAATTTGGGGAGCAGTACTTC
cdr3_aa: CSAPQFGEQYF

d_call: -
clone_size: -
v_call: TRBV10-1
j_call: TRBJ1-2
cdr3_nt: TGCGCCAGCTTAGCCCCGATCGTGACATGGAATGGCTACACCTTC
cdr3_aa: CASLAPIVTWNGYTF

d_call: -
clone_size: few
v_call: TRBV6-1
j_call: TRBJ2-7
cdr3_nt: TGTGCCAGCAGTAGTTTGGAGGGGGTCCTAGCCTACGATCAGTACTTC
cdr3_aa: CASSSLEGVLAYDQYF

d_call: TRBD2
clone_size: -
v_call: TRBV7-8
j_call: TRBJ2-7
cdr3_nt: TGTGCCAGCAGCCCCATGGTGCGGGAGGGTTACGAGCAGTACTTC
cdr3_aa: CASSPMVREGYEQYF

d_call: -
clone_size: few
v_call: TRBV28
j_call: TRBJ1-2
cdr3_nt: TGTGCCAGCAGTGCGGGACAATCCCAAGTGGAGGGCTACACCTTC
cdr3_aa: CASSAGQSQVEGYTF

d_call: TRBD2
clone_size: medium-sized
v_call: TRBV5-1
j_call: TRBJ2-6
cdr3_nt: TGCGCCAGCAGTTGGACTAGCGGGAGCTCTGGGGCCAACGTCCTGACTTTC
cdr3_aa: CASSWTSGSSGANVLTF

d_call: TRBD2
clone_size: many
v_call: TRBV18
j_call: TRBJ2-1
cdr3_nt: TGTGCCAGCTCACCACTCCCCAGCGGGGGTAGCAATGAGCAGTTCTTC
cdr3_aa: CASSPLPSGGSNEQFF

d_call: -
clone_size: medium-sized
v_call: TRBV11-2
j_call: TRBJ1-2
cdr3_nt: TGTGCCAGCAGCCCAGGGACAACCTACCAGTATGGCTACACCTTC
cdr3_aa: CASSPGTTYQYGYTF

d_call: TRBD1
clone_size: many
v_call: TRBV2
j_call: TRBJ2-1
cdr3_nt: TGTGCCAGCAGTTCTAAGGACAGGGGATTCTACAATGAGCAGTTCTTC
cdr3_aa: CASSSKDRGFYNEQFF

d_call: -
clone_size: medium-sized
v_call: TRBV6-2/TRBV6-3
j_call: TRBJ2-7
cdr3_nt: TGTGCCAGCAGCCATCCCCCAGGGATTTTTGGCGAGCAGTACTTC
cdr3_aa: CASSHPPGIFGEQYF